The entry below describes one T cell receptor beta chain. The data derive from a study of control samples from healthy donors and cancer patients. Data came from immunoSEQ multiplex PCR; TCRdb stores just in-frame clones and leaves some out. The sample shows 150,000 or so clones, around 94% of them seen only once. The CDR3 has 12 residues. J was trimmed by 16 bases and V by 4 bases; bases with no gene match: 8. Germline loops: CDR1 KGHDR, CDR2 SFDVKD. The rearrangement joins TRBV24-1 to TRBJ2-4, with 8 bases matching TRBD1. The source is a man aged 35-49 years in good health. What was sequenced was blood. Here the CDR3 reads CATSEPGTGFYF. The CDR3 DNA sequence: TGTGCCACCAGTGAACCCGGGACAGGTTTTTACTTC.